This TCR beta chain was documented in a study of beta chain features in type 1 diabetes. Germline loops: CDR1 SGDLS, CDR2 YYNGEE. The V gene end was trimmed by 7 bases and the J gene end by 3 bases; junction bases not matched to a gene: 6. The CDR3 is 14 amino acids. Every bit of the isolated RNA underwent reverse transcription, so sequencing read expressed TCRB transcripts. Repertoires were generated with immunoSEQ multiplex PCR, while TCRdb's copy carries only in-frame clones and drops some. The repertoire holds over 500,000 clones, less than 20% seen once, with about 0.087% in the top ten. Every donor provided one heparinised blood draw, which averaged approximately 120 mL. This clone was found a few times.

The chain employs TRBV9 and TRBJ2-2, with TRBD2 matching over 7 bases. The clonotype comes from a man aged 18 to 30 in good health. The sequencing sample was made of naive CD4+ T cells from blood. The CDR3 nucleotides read TGTGCCAGCTCCAGCGGGGACGACACCGGGGAGCTGTTTTTT. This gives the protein CASSSGDDTGELFF.